The T cell receptor beta chain described here comes from a study of T cell responses to AZD1222 COVID-19 vaccine. Only in-frame clones appear in the TCRdb table, and some are missing; sequencing was by immunoSEQ multiplex PCR. The table has about 150,000 clones, more than 75% seen once. Findings and caveats of the study: Across the whole spike, CD4 TCRs peaked at regions 160-218 and 743-854. Repertoire samples came only from after the peak T cell response.

Of note for this clone: Its specificity is unknown.

This clonotype was sampled from an adult in good health. Sequenced material: peripheral blood, taken on day 0 of AZD1222 vaccination.

CDR3 bases: TGTGCCAGCAGCGGTGGACTAGCTAGAAACACCGGGGAGCTGTTTTTT. It is translated as CASSGGLARNTGELFF. The V call is TRBV9, the J call TRBJ2-2, with 8 nucleotides matching TRBD2. Germline lookup yields CDR1 SGDLS and CDR2 YYNGEE. V dropped 3 bases and J dropped 2; count of bases not matched to a gene: 6. There are 16 residues in the CDR3.